This T cell receptor (beta chain) appears in the sequencing data of a study of blood T cell repertoires in COVID-19. The wider study: T cells, B-cell-depleted T cells, or PBMCs provided the cDNA or gDNA that served as material.

Authors' analysis steps: Reference gene primer amplification gave nucleated cell count estimates. Some clones are missing from TCRdb's copy, which holds only in-frame ones; the method was immunoSEQ multiplex PCR. V, J and clone size are taken as reported in that table, and D and trimming were inferred from the DNA itself. The repertoire holds about 150,000 clones, roughly four fifths seen once, with roughly 12% in the top ten. Germline lookup yields CDR1 SGHTA and CDR2 FQGTGA. There are 15 residues in the CDR3. Deletions cut 2 bases from V and 7 bases from J, with 14 bases between. Sequenced sample: peripheral blood. This chain connects TRBV7-3 to TRBJ2-2, with a possible D match to TRBD1 (6 bases). This receptor was taken from a woman aged 55-70 years with COVID-19, enrolled during active disease. CDR3 sequence (DNA): TGTGCCAGCAGCTTACACCGCCGAGGGGGCGGGGAGCTGTTTTTT. It is translated as CASSLHRRGGGELFF.